The rows below give T cell receptor beta chains drawn from one sample of a study of CD8 T cells in Susac syndrome. TCRdb used MiXCR to reprocess the immunoSEQ multiplex PCR reads, holding one entry per CDR3 protein. The sample lists 150,000 to 200,000 distinct CDR3 sequences; around 94% were seen once. The sample taken for sequencing was CD4+ T cells from PBMCs. The source is a human donor in good health. The CDR3 runs from the conserved cysteine through the conserved F or W. A D gene is named only where the DNA matches it firmly. Part of the rows lack a size; the others show once, few, many or a class for expanded clones.

J gene	D gene	V gene	clone size	CDR3 DNA	CDR3 protein
TRBJ1-1	-	TRBV12-3/TRBV12-4	-	TGTGCCAGCAGTTTCGGCGGGGCCCGCGAAGCTTTCTTT	CASSFGGAREAFF
TRBJ1-1	-	TRBV12-3/TRBV12-4	-	TGTGCCAGCAGACCGACAGGCGGCACTGAAGCTTTCTTT	CASRPTGGTEAFF
TRBJ2-3	-	TRBV6-2/TRBV6-3	-	TGTGCCAGCAGTACATACAGGGTGCGAGATACGCAGTATTTT	CASSTYRVRDTQYF
TRBJ1-2	-	TRBV9	-	TGTGCCAGCAGCGTAGATGCAGGCGAGCACTATGGCTACACCTTC	CASSVDAGEHYGYTF
TRBJ2-5	-	TRBV6-2/TRBV6-3	-	TGTGCCAGCAGTTACAGGCGAACCGACTCTGAAGAGACCCAGTACTTC	CASSYRRTDSEETQYF
TRBJ1-2	-	TRBV6-5	-	TGTGCCAGCAGTTCTTCTGGGGTTTGGTATGGCTACACCTTC	CASSSSGVWYGYTF
TRBJ2-5	-	TRBV6-2/TRBV6-3	-	TGTGCCAGCAGTTACTCGATTTCTGAGACCCAGTACTTC	CASSYSISETQYF
TRBJ1-5	TRBD1	TRBV19	-	TGTGCCAGTAGTAGAAGAGACAGGGCGGAGGAACAGCCCCAGCATTTT	CASSRRDRAEEQPQHF
TRBJ1-6	-	TRBV3-1	-	TGTGCCAGCAGCCAATCAGGAAATTCACCCCTCCACTTT	CASSQSGNSPLHF
TRBJ2-3	-	TRBV20-1	-	TGCAGTGCTAGAGATCAAGGGGATACGCAGTATTTT	CSARDQGDTQYF
TRBJ2-1	TRBD2	TRBV5-4	few	TGTGCCAGCAGCTTGGGCGGGGGGGCCTCCTACAATGAGCAGTTCTTC	CASSLGGGASYNEQFF
TRBJ2-6	-	TRBV6-2/TRBV6-3	-	TGTGCCAGCGGTCCTACTGGGGCCAACGTCCTGACTTTC	CASGPTGANVLTF
TRBJ2-7	-	TRBV9	-	TGTGCCAGAGAGGACGAGCAGTACTTC	CAREDEQYF
TRBJ1-2	TRBD1	TRBV10-3	once	TGTGCCATCAGTGAGTGGGGACAGTCCTTCAATGGCTACACCTTC	CAISEWGQSFNGYTF
TRBJ2-1	TRBD1	TRBV5-6	-	TGTGCCAGCAGCTTGGTTGGGACAGGGGGCGGTGAGCAGTTCTTC	CASSLVGTGGGEQFF
TRBJ2-3	TRBD1	TRBV12-3/TRBV12-4	-	TGTGCCAGCAGTTTTTGGGACAGGGTCCCTGATACGCAGTATTTT	CASSFWDRVPDTQYF
TRBJ1-2	TRBD1	TRBV20-1	-	TGCAGTGTTATACCGGGACAGGGTAACTATGGCTACACCTTC	CSVIPGQGNYGYTF
TRBJ2-1	-	TRBV6-6	-	TGTGCCAGCACGAGGGGTTCCGGCAATGAGCAGTTCTTC	CASTRGSGNEQFF
TRBJ1-2	TRBD1	TRBV23-1	-	TGCGCCAGCAGTCAACCTTCAGGGGGTGGCTACACCTTC	CASSQPSGGGYTF
TRBJ1-6	TRBD1	TRBV5-4	-	TGTGCCAGCAGCTCCGGGACAGGGACCAATTCACCCCTCCACTTT	CASSSGTGTNSPLHF
TRBJ2-1	TRBD2	TRBV5-4	-	TGTGCCAGCAGCTTGGCCCCCCTAGCGGGGGGAAGGGGGGAGCAGTTCTTC	CASSLAPLAGGRGEQFF
TRBJ1-2	-	TRBV18	-	TGTGCCAGCTCACCACAAACAGGGAACTATGGCTACACCTTC	CASSPQTGNYGYTF
TRBJ2-7	TRBD1	TRBV28	-	TGTGCCAGCACCATACGGACAGGGGGCGGATACGAGCAGTACTTC	CASTIRTGGGYEQYF
TRBJ2-2	-	TRBV5-6	-	TGTGCCAGCAGCTTGAATACAGTTAACACCGGGGAGCTGTTTTTT	CASSLNTVNTGELFF
TRBJ2-1	TRBD2	TRBV20-1	-	TGCAGTGCGGGCCGACTAGCGGATGGGGAGCAGTTCTTC	CSAGRLADGEQFF
TRBJ2-7	-	TRBV6-5	-	TGTGCCAGCAGTTACTCCCTTTCCTACGAGCAGTACTTC	CASSYSLSYEQYF
TRBJ1-3	-	TRBV18	-	TGTGCCAGCTCACCAAGGAAGAGCTCTGGAAACACCATATATTTT	CASSPRKSSGNTIYF
TRBJ1-4	-	TRBV7-2	-	TGTGCCAGCAGCTTCTTGCCAGCAACTAATGAAAAACTGTTTTTT	CASSFLPATNEKLFF
TRBJ2-1	TRBD2	TRBV6-5	-	TGTGCCAGCATCTCTAGCGGGGGTGGCGATGAGCAGTTCTTC	CASISSGGGDEQFF
TRBJ2-7	-	TRBV7-9	-	TGTGCCAGCAGCCACCAGGCCTACGAGCAGTACTTC	CASSHQAYEQYF
TRBJ2-3	TRBD1	TRBV9	-	TGTGCCAGCAGCGTCAGGGACAGGACAGATACGCAGTATTTT	CASSVRDRTDTQYF
TRBJ2-1	TRBD1	TRBV20-1	-	TGCAGTGTCGGACGGACAGGGGAAATTAACAATGAGCAGTTCTTC	CSVGRTGEINNEQFF
TRBJ2-3	TRBD2	TRBV14	-	TGTGCCAGCAGCCGTAGAACCGGGACTAGCCCCACAGATACGCAGTATTTT	CASSRRTGTSPTDTQYF
TRBJ1-1	-	TRBV2	-	TGTGCCAGCAGTGAATCCTCGGGAGACCCTGAAGCTTTCTTT	CASSESSGDPEAFF
TRBJ2-7	TRBD2	TRBV10-3	-	TGTGCCATCAAGGATTTGGCTAGCGGGGGCGAGCAGTACTTC	CAIKDLASGGEQYF
TRBJ1-2	-	TRBV2	-	TGTGCCAGTTACCCGGACCGGGGTGGCTACACCTTC	CASYPDRGGYTF
TRBJ2-3	TRBD2	TRBV5-1	-	TGCGCCAGCAGCCCGGGACTAGCGGGGGAAAGCACAGATACGCAGTATTTT	CASSPGLAGESTDTQYF
TRBJ2-7	-	TRBV5-1	-	TGCGCCAGCAGGATGACAGTAGACTCATACGAGCAGTACTTC	CASRMTVDSYEQYF
TRBJ1-1	-	TRBV12-3/TRBV12-4	-	TGTGCCAGCAGCCCCCTAGACCCCTTCGGCACTGAAGCTTTCTTT	CASSPLDPFGTEAFF
TRBJ1-2	-	TRBV7-9	-	TGTGCCAGCAGCTTCAACGGTCTGAATGGCTACACCTTC	CASSFNGLNGYTF
TRBJ2-6	TRBD1	TRBV30	-	TGTGCCTGGAGTGTAGGGCGACAGGGGATTTCTGGGGCCAACGTCCTGACTTTC	CAWSVGRQGISGANVLTF
TRBJ2-7	-	TRBV7-2	few	TGTGCCAGCAGCGCGACGGCCTACGAGCAGTACTTC	CASSATAYEQYF
TRBJ2-3	TRBD1	TRBV5-4	-	TGTGCCAGCAGCCCCCCAAGACAGGGCTCAGATACGCAGTATTTT	CASSPPRQGSDTQYF
TRBJ2-3	TRBD2	TRBV20-1	once	TGCAGTGCAGCCTCCGGGACTAGCGGCGCGATAGATACGCAGTATTTT	CSAASGTSGAIDTQYF
TRBJ2-5	-	TRBV2	-	TGTGCCAGCAGTGGGGACTTAGAAGAGACCCAGTACTTC	CASSGDLEETQYF
TRBJ2-1	-	TRBV9	once	TGTGCCAGCAGCGTAGTCGGCCAGTCCTACAATGAGCAGTTCTTC	CASSVVGQSYNEQFF
TRBJ2-3	TRBD1	TRBV29-1	-	TGCAGCGTTGTCCAGGGGGTAGATACGCAGTATTTT	CSVVQGVDTQYF
TRBJ1-6	-	TRBV7-9	-	TGTGCCAGCAGCTTAGGTGAAGGTTACTCACCCCTCCACTTT	CASSLGEGYSPLHF
TRBJ1-1	TRBD1	TRBV12-3/TRBV12-4	-	TGTGCCAGCAGTGAGACAGGGTTGAACACTGAAGCTTTCTTT	CASSETGLNTEAFF
TRBJ1-4	-	TRBV30	-	TGTGCCTGGAGTGTAAACACGGGAGGGGGGGATGAAAAACTGTTTTTT	CAWSVNTGGGDEKLFF
TRBJ2-1	-	TRBV15	-	TGTGCCACCAGCAGAGAAGGAGGTGAGCAGTTCTTC	CATSREGGEQFF